This T cell receptor beta chain was sequenced in a study of PD-L1 blockade in urothelial cancer. Study details: It was in the mid-2010s that patients started atezolizumab at 1,200 mg intravenously every 3 weeks. The median number of T cells present in blood samples was fewer than 150,000.

Sequenced by immunoSEQ multiplex PCR; TCRdb stores in-frame clones only, minus some. The sample yields about 56,000 clones, approximately 85% seen once. CDR1 MDHEN and CDR2 SYDVKM come from the germline V gene. The trim removed 5 bases at V and 8 bases at J, leaving 16 bases unmatched. CDR3 size: 16 residues. Documented time point: pretreatment peripheral blood. Each individual provided 1 to 8 samples (taken pretreatment and on-treatment). This TCR was recovered from a man aged 70 or older with urothelial cancer. Sequenced here: PBMCs, sampled around atezolizumab (anti-PD-L1) treatment. The V and J genes are TRBV28 and TRBJ1-2; TRBD1 aligns across 8 bases. CDR3 residues: CASSAGQGARVNGYTF. The CDR3 region has the DNA TGTGCCAGCAGTGCAGGGCAGGGGGCGAGAGTAAACGGCTACACCTTC.